This T cell receptor (beta chain) was obtained from a study of blood T cell repertoires in COVID-19. Study at large: COVID-19 samples, acute and convalescent, were from the United States, Italy and Spain. T cells, B-cell-depleted T cells, or PBMCs provided the cDNA or gDNA that served as material.

The data were produced by immunoSEQ multiplex PCR, yet TCRdb's version contains in-frame clones alone and is incomplete. The sample holds 210,000 or so clones, roughly four fifths seen once. This clonotype was sampled from a woman in her thirties or forties with acute or convalescent COVID-19. Sequencing used peripheral blood.

Here the CDR3 reads CASSQPGQGGEQYF. For the CDR3, the DNA is TGTGCCAGCAGCCAGCCAGGACAGGGCGGGGAGCAGTACTTC. The chain has TRBV6-2 or TRBV6-3 and TRBJ2-7, with 8 bases identical to TRBD1. Germline V CDR1 and CDR2: MNHEY, SVGEGT. CDR3 size: 14 residues. V shed 6 bases and J 7 bases; nucleotides not matched to a gene: 11.